This T cell receptor beta chain is drawn from a study of CD8+CD57+ T cells in acquired aplastic anemia. V lost 7 bases, J lost 8 bases, and 8 bases lay in between. This CDR3 is 11 amino acids long. From germline, CDR1 is KGHDR and CDR2 SFDVKD. There are many counts of this clonotype. Genomic DNA was employed as the template in profiling TCR beta VDJ and CDR3. Each CDR3 protein gets one entry after TCRdb re-called the reads with MiXCR. The sample has over 150,000 distinct CDR3 sequences, 55% to 65% seen once. Whoever was chosen for sequencing had shown CD8+CD57+ cell expansion by flow cytometry. The sequenced sample was sorted CD4+, CD8+, or CD8+CD57+ T cells (not recorded which) from PBMCs. The chain links TRBV24-1 to TRBJ2-1, with D unclear. This clonotype was obtained from a human donor with aplastic anemia. In DNA, the CDR3 is TGTGCCACCAGCGCTGGGTATGAGCAGTTCTTC. It encodes CATSAGYEQFF.